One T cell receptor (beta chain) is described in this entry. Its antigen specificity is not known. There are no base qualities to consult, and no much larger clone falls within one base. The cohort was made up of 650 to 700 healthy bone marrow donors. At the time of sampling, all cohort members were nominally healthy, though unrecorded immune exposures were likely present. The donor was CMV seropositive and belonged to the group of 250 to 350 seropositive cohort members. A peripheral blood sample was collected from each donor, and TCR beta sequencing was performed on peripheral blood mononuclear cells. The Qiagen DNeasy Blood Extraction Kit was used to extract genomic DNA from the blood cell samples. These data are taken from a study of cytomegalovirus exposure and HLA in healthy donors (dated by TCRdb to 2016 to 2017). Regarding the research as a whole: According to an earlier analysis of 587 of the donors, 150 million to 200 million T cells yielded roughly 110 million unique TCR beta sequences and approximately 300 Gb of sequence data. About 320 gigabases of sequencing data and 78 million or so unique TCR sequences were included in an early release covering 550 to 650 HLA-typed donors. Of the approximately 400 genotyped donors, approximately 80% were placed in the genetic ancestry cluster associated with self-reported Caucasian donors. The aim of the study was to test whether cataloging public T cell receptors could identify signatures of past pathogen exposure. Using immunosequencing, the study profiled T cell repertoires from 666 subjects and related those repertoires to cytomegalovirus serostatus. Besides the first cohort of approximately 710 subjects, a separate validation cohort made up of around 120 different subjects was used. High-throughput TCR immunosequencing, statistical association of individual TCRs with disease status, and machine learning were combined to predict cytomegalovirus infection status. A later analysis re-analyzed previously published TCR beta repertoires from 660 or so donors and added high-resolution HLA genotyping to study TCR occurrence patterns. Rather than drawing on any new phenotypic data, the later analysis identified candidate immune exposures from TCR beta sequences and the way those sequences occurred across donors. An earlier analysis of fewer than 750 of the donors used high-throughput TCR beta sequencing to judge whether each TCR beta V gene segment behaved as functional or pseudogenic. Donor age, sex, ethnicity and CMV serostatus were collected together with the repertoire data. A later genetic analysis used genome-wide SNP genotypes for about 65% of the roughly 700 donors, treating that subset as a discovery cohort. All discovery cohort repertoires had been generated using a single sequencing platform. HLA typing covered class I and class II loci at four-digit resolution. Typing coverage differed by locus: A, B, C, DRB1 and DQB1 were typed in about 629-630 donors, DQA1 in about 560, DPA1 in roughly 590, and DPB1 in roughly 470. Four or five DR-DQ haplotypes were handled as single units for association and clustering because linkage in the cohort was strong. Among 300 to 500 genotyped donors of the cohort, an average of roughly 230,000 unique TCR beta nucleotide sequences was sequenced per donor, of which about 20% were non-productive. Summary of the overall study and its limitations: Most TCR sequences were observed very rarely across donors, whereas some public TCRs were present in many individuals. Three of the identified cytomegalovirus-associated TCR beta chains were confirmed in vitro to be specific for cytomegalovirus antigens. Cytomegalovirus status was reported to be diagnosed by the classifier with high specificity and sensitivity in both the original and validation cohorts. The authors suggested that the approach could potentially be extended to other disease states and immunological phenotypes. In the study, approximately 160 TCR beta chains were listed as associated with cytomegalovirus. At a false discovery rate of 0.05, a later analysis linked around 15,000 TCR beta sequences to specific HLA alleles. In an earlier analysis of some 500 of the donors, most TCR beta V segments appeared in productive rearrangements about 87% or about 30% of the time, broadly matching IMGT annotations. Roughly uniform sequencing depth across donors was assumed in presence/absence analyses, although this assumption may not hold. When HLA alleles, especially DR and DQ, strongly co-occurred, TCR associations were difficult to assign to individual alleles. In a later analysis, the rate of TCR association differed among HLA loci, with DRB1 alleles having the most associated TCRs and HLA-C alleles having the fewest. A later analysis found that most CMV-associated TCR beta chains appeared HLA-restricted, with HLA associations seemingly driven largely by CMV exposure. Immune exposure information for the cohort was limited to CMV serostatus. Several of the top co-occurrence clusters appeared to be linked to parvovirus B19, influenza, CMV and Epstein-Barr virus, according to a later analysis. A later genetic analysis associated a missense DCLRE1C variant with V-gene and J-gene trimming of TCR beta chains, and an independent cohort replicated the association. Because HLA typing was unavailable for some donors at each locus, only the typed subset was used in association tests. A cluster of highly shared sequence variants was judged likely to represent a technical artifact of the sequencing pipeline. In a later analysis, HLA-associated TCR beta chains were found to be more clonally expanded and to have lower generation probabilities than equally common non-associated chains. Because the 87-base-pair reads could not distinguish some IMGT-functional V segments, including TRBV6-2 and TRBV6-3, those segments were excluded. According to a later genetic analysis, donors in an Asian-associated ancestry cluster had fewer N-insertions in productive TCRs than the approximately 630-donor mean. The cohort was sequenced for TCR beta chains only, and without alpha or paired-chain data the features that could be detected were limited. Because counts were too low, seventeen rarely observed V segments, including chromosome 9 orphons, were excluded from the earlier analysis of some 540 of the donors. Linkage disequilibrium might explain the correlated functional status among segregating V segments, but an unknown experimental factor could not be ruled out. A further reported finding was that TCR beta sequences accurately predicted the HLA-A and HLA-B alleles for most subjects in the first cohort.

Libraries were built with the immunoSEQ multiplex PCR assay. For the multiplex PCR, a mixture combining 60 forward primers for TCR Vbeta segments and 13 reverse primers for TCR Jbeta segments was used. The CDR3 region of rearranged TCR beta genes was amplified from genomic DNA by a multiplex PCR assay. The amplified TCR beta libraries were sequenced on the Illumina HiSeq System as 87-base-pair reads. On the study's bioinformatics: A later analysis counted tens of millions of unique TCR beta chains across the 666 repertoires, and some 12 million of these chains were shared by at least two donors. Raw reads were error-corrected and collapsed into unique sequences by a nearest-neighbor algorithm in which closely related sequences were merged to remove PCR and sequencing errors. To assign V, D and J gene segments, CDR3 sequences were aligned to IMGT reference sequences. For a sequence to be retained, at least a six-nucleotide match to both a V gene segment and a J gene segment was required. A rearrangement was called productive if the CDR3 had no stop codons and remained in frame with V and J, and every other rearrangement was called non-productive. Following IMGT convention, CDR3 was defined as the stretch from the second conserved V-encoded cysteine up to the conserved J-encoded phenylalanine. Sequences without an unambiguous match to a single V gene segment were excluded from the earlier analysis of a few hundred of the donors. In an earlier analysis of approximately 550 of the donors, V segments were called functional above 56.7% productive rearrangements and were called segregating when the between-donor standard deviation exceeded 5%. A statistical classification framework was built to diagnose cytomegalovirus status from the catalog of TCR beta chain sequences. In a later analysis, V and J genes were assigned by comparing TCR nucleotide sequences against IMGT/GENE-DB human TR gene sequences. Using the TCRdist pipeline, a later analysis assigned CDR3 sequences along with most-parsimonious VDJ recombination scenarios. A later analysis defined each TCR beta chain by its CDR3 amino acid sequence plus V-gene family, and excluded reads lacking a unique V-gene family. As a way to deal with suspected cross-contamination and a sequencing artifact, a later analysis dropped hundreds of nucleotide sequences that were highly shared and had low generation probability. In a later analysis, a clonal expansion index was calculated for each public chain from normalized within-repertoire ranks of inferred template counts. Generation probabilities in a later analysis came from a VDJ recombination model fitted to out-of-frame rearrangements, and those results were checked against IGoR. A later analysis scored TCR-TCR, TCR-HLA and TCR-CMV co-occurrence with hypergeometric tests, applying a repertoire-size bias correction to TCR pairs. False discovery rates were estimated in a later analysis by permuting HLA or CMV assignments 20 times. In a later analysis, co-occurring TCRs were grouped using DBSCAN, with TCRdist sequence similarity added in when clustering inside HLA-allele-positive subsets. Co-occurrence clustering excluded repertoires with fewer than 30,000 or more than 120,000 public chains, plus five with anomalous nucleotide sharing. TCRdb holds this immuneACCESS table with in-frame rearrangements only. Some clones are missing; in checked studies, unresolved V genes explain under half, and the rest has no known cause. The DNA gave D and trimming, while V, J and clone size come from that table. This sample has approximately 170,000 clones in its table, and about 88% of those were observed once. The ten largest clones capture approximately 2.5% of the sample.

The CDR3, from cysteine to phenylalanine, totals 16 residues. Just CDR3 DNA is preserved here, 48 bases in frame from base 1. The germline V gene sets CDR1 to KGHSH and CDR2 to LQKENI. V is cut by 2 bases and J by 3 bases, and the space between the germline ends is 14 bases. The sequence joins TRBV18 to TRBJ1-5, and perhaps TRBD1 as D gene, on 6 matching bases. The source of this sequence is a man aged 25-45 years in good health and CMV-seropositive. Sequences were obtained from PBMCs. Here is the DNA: TGTGCCAGCTCACCAAACCGGGACAACTACAATCAGCCCCAGCATTTT. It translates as CASSPNRDNYNQPQHF. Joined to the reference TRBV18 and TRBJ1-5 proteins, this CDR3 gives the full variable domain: NAGVMQNPRHLVRRRGQEARLRCSPMKGHSHVYWYRQLPEEGLKFMVYLQKENIIDESGMPKERFSAEFPKEGPSILRIQQVVRGDSAAYFCASSPNRDNYNQPQHFGDGTRLSIL.